This passage covers 25 T cell receptor beta chains from one sample sequenced in a study of blood T cell repertoires in COVID-19. This table comes from immunoSEQ multiplex PCR, and its TCRdb copy is limited to in-frame clones, with some not included. The top ten hold 5.5% to 7.5% of the sample, which has about 73,000 clones, roughly 84% seen once. Sequenced material: peripheral blood. Receptor source: a woman in her sixties or seventies with acute or convalescent COVID-19.

This chain links TRBV25-1 with TRBJ1-1; TRBD1 matches 10 bases. The V segment lost 0 bases and the J segment 3 bases; nucleotides outside the gene matches: 4. CDR3 length: 16 amino acids. CDR1 MGHDK and CDR2 SYGVNS come from the germline V gene. CDR3 DNA sequence: TGTGCCAGCAGTGAATATGGGACAGGGGAGGACACTGAAGCTTTCTTT. Amino acids: CASSEYGTGEDTEAFF.

The chain combines TRBV7-2 with TRBJ1-2; D is perhaps TRBD1 (6 bases). Trimming took 5 bases from V and 4 from J, leaving 17 bases between them. Germline V gene data show CDR1 as SGHTA and CDR2 as FQGNSA. The CDR3 is made up of 15 amino acids. CDR3 sequence reads: CASSPQGPSAYGYTF. The DNA for the CDR3 is TGTGCCAGCAGCCCACAGGGTCCCTCGGCCTATGGCTACACCTTC.

This chain connects TRBV3-1 (or the pseudogene TRBV3-2) to TRBJ1-2; the D gene is possibly TRBD1 (6 bases). Germline V gene sequence: CDR1 LGHDT, CDR2 YNNKEL (reference sequence). This CDR3 is 12 amino acids long. V lost 8 bases and J 3 bases, leaving 10 bases between the germline ends. In nucleotides, the CDR3 is TGTGCCAGCCAAAACAGGGACTATGGCTACACCTTC. Translation gives CASQNRDYGYTF.

This chain joins TRBV12-3 or TRBV12-4 and TRBJ1-1; 8 nucleotides agree with TRBD1. The V gene end was trimmed by 3 bases and the J gene end by 7 bases; junction bases not matched to a gene: 4. The CDR3 is made up of 13 amino acids. CDR3 sequence: CASSFAGTGEAFF. The CDR3 DNA is TGTGCCAGCAGTTTCGCGGGGACAGGTGAAGCTTTCTTT.

Only one count was recorded for this clone. This chain connects TRBV7-6 to TRBJ1-1; D gene unclear. Deletions cut 6 bases from V and 4 bases from J, with 12 bases between. Germline V gene sequence: CDR1 SGHVS, CDR2 FNYEAQ. The CDR3 totals 13 residues. The CDR3 DNA reads as TGTGCCAGCAGGGAGGACGGCGCCACTGAAGCTTTCTTT. Amino acids: CASREDGATEAFF.

The chain carries TRBV30 and TRBJ1-2, with TRBD1 identical over 10 bases. Germline CDR1 reads GTSNPN; CDR2 reads SVGIG (reference sequence). This CDR3 is built from 13 residues. Trimming at V came to 4 bases and at J to 5 bases, leaving 4 bases not matched to a gene. In nucleotides, the CDR3 is TGTGCCTGGACAGGACAGGGGGAATATGGCTACACCTTC. Translated, it gives CAWTGQGEYGYTF.

The J gene is TRBJ1-2, the V gene TRBV6-5; D gene uncertain. Trimming pared 7 bases from V and 6 bases from J, leaving 9 bases between. CDR1 is MNHEY, CDR2 SVGAGI, per germline. The length of the CDR3 is 11 residues. This chain's CDR3 is CASTPADGYTF. The CDR3 bases are TGTGCCAGCACCCCGGCGGATGGCTACACCTTC.

The V call is TRBV19, the J call TRBJ1-2; 10 bases fit TRBD1. Germline V lookup: CDR1 LNHDA, CDR2 SQIVND (reference sequence). V dropped 2 bases and J dropped 7; count of bases not matched to a gene: 10. The CDR3 totals 16 residues. Here the CDR3 reads CASSISRGTGASGYTF. In DNA, the CDR3 is TGTGCCAGTAGTATATCAAGGGGGACAGGGGCCTCTGGCTACACCTTC.

The genes are TRBV6-5 and TRBJ1-1; D not certain. Germline CDR1 and CDR2: MNHEY and SVGAGI. The CDR3 is 13 amino acids. The ends were cut back, 4 bases at V and 3 bases at J, with 9 bases in the middle. The CDR3 protein is CASSLVRDTEAFF. In nucleotides, the CDR3 is TGTGCCAGCAGTTTAGTCCGGGACACTGAAGCTTTCTTT.

The chain combines TRBV2 with TRBJ1-4; D remains unclear. CDR3 length equals 14 residues. Trimming stripped 4 bases from V and 4 bases from J, with 10 bases between. Germline lookup yields CDR1 SNHLY and CDR2 FYNNEI. CDR3 coding DNA: TGTGCCAGCAGTGTGAGGCTTCTTAATGAAAAACTGTTTTTT. As protein: CASSVRLLNEKLFF.

The V call is TRBV19, the J call TRBJ2-5, with 9 bases that match TRBD1. The germline gives CDR1 LNHDA, CDR2 SQIVND (reference sequence). The V segment lost 3 bases and the J segment 1 base; nucleotides outside the gene matches: 3. The length of the CDR3 is 15 residues. The CDR3 bases are TGTGCCAGTAGTATCGGGACAGGGCTCCAAGAGACCCAGTACTTC. Amino acid sequence: CASSIGTGLQETQYF. Full variable domain (outside the CDR3, taken from reference TRBV19 and TRBJ2-5): DGGITQSPKYLFRKEGQNVTLSCEQNLNHDAMYWYRQDPGQGLRLIYYSQIVNDFQKGDIAEGYSVSREKKESFPLTVTSAQKNPTAFYLCASSIGTGLQETQYFGPGTRLLVL.

The V and J genes are TRBV11-2 and TRBJ2-1; D gene unclear. The V end was cut by 0 bases, the J end by 0 bases, with 6 bases between. CDR1 and CDR2 from the germline V gene are SGHAT and FQNNGV. The CDR3 is 15 amino acids. Here the CDR3 reads CASSLEPGSYNEQFF. In nucleotides, the CDR3 is TGTGCCAGCAGCTTAGAACCCGGCTCCTACAATGAGCAGTTCTTC.

The V and J genes are TRBV19 and TRBJ1-5; the D gene is possibly TRBD1 (5 bases). The length of the CDR3 is 15 residues. V lost 6 bases and J lost 0, with 12 bases in between. CDR1 LNHDA and CDR2 SQIVND come from the germline V gene (reference sequence). CDR3 residues: CASRGQIYSNQPQHF. CDR3 DNA: TGTGCCAGTAGGGGGCAGATTTATAGCAATCAGCCCCAGCATTTT.

The table lists this clone with a few counts. The chain employs TRBV2 and TRBJ2-7; TRBD1 matches at 9 bases. Looked up from germline, CDR1 is SNHLY and CDR2 is FYNNEI. Losses at the gene ends were 9 bases for V and 1 base for J; bases not matched to a gene: 4. This CDR3 has 13 amino acids. CDR3 amino acids: CARETGGSYEQYF. The CDR3, as DNA: TGTGCCAGAGAGACAGGGGGGTCCTACGAGCAGTACTTC. Filled out from reference TRBV2 and TRBJ2-7, the complete variable domain reads EPEVTQTPSHQVTQMGQEVILRCVPISNHLYFYWYRQILGQKVEFLVSFYNNEISEKSEIFDDQFSVERPDGSNFTLKIRSTKLEDSAMYFCARETGGSYEQYFGPGTRLTVT.

This chain connects TRBV6-5 to TRBJ2-7; TRBD2 matches at 8 bases. CDR3 size: 14 residues. J gave up 4 bases and V 7 bases, and 9 bases lay outside the gene matches. The V gene's germline CDR1 is MNHEY and CDR2 SVGAGI. Here the CDR3 reads CASTNPGLEYEQYF. The DNA of the CDR3 is TGTGCCAGCACCAATCCGGGACTAGAGTACGAGCAGTACTTC.

The V gene is TRBV29-1, the J gene TRBJ2-7; 8 nucleotides match TRBD1. The ends lost 5 bases at V and 7 bases at J; junction bases unmatched: 13. CDR3 length equals 14 residues. Germline CDR1 SQVTM, CDR2 ANQGSEA. This chain's CDR3 is CSVKIGQGSGEQYF. DNA of the CDR3: TGCAGCGTTAAAATCGGACAGGGTTCGGGAGAGCAGTACTTC.

This chain connects TRBV10-3 to TRBJ2-1, with a weak D call TRBD2 (6 bases). Germline CDR1 ENHRY, CDR2 SYGVKD. V was cut by 10 bases and J by 1 base, with 17 bases left in between. This CDR3 comprises 15 residues. The CDR3 spells CATQPSAPSYNEQFF. The CDR3 DNA sequence: TGTGCCACCCAACCTAGCGCCCCATCCTACAATGAGCAGTTCTTC.

V is TRBV2 and J is TRBJ1-2; tentatively, D is TRBD1 (5 bases). V gave up 3 bases and J gave up 3 bases, with 14 bases separating them. The CDR3 runs 15 residues. Germline CDR1 reads SNHLY; CDR2 reads FYNNEI. The CDR3 sequence: CASSESRVPDYGYTF. The CDR3 region has the DNA TGTGCCAGCAGTGAGAGCAGGGTTCCAGACTATGGCTACACCTTC.

V and J are TRBV28 and TRBJ2-1; 11 positions agree with TRBD2. Trimming took 5 bases from V and 6 from J; bases not matched to a gene: 3. The CDR3 loop spans 14 amino acids. From germline, CDR1 is MDHEN and CDR2 SYDVKM. The CDR3 protein is CASSGGTSGNEQFF. The CDR3 nucleotides read TGTGCCAGCAGTGGGGGGACTAGCGGCAATGAGCAGTTCTTC.

The chain combines TRBV28 with TRBJ1-2; 7 nucleotides match TRBD1. Germline V lookup: CDR1 MDHEN, CDR2 SYDVKM. Germline trimming cut 4 bases from V and 7 bases from J; bases unmatched to any gene: 6. This CDR3 comprises 13 residues. The CDR3 loop reads CASSSGDRVGYTF. As DNA, the CDR3 is TGTGCCAGCAGTTCCGGGGACAGAGTTGGCTACACCTTC.

The chain joins TRBV7-8 to TRBJ1-1, with a tentative D call TRBD1 (6 bases). V lost 3 bases to trimming and J lost 1 base, with 9 bases between them. The CDR3 length is 14 residues. Germline V CDR1 and CDR2: SGHVS, FQNEAQ. The CDR3 protein is CASSFLTGNTEAFF. The CDR3 DNA reads TGTGCCAGCAGCTTTTTGACAGGGAACACTGAAGCTTTCTTT.

This clone was recorded only once. J is TRBJ2-3 and V is TRBV11-1; D is ambiguous. Trimming took 4 bases from V and 6 from J, leaving 8 bases between them. Germline V gene data show CDR1 as SGHAT and CDR2 as FQDESV (reference sequence). This CDR3 has 12 amino acids. The CDR3 loop is CASSYTRDTQYF. Written as DNA, the CDR3 is TGTGCCAGCAGCTATACCCGGGATACGCAGTATTTT.

The chain is built from TRBV11-2 and TRBJ1-1, with D possibly TRBD1 on 5 matching bases. V lost 5 bases and J 0 bases, leaving 7 bases between the germline ends. Germline values: CDR1 SGHAT, CDR2 FQNNGV. CDR3 length: 13 amino acids. The CDR3 region has the DNA TGTGCCAGCAGCCGACAGTTGAACACTGAAGCTTTCTTT. Amino acids: CASSRQLNTEAFF.

J is TRBJ2-7 and V is TRBV11-3; TRBD1 is a possible D gene (8 bases). Germline values: CDR1 SGHNT, CDR2 YENEEA. The CDR3 spans 14 residues. V was pared by 5 bases and J by 7 bases, with 18 bases between. This chain's CDR3 is CASSHGQGLNEQYF. The CDR3 DNA is TGTGCCAGCAGCCACGGACAGGGACTAAATGAGCAGTACTTC.

The J gene is TRBJ1-4, the V gene TRBV3-1 (or the pseudogene TRBV3-2); D remains unclear. Per the germline V gene, CDR1 is LGHDT and CDR2 is YNNKEL (reference sequence). This CDR3 has 15 residues. V dropped 1 base and J dropped 4 bases, with 10 bases sitting between them. The chain's CDR3 is CASSQGNTINEKLFF. The CDR3 nucleotides read TGTGCCAGCAGCCAAGGGAACACTATTAATGAAAAACTGTTTTTT.